The 21 T cell receptor beta chains below were found in one sample sequenced in a study of identifying expanded T cells in peripheral blood. Sequencing used immunoSEQ multiplex PCR; TCRdb keeps in-frame clones, though not all of them. The table lists more than 50,000 clones, around 81% of them singletons. Sequenced sample: blood. The receptors were gathered from a person aged 18 to 75 in good health.

This chain connects TRBV29-1 to TRBJ1-1, with D possibly TRBD1 on 5 matching bases. The V gene lost 1 base and the J gene lost 0 bases, with 9 bases spanning the gap. Germline values: CDR1 SQVTM, CDR2 ANQGSEA. The CDR3 contains 14 residues. CDR3 region: CSVEGGEMNTEAFF. As DNA, the CDR3 is TGCAGCGTTGAAGGAGGGGAGATGAACACTGAAGCTTTCTTT.

This sequence joins TRBV6-5 and TRBJ1-6, with D unclear. Germline lookup yields CDR1 MNHEY and CDR2 SVGAGI. V was cut by 5 bases and J by 7 bases, with 9 bases left in between. The CDR3 sequence is 13 residues long. CDR3 DNA sequence: TGTGCCAGCAGTGAGATCCTCAATTCACCCCTCCACTTT. Amino acid sequence: CASSEILNSPLHF.

Here the CDR3 DNA reads TGTGCCAGCAGTGATGGAGGGGTCAGGGGTACTGAAGCTTTCTTT. This translates into CASSDGGVRGTEAFF. V gene TRBV2 combines with J gene TRBJ1-1, with D possibly being TRBD1 (6 bases). This CDR3 has 15 amino acids. The V gene lost 3 bases and the J gene lost 5 bases, with 16 bases spanning the gap. CDR1 is SNHLY and CDR2 is FYNNEI in the germline V gene.

For this clone: Compared with germline, one end of the junction differs, possibly owing to a read error. This chain links TRBV4-2 with TRBJ2-7; TRBD2 might be the D (5 bases). CDR1 is LGHNA and CDR2 is YNFKEQ in the germline V gene. The CDR3 extends over 14 amino acids. CDR3: CASSQDLGGYEQYF. DNA of the CDR3: TGTGCCAGCAGTCAAGACTTGGGCGGGTACGAGCAGTACTTC.

The V and J genes are TRBV6-1 and TRBJ1-1; maybe TRBD1 (5 bases). V was shortened by 6 bases and J by 1 base, with 12 bases between the two germline ends. CDR3 length: 14 residues. Germline CDR1 and CDR2: MNHNS and SASEGT. The CDR3 reads CASRNPGPNTEAFF. The CDR3 coding sequence is TGTGCCAGCAGAAATCCGGGACCGAACACTGAAGCTTTCTTT.

The chain employs TRBV7-6 and TRBJ2-1, with 11 nucleotides matching TRBD2. CDR3 length: 16 amino acids. Trimming cost V 2 bases and J 9 bases; bases outside gene matches: 9. CDR1 is SGHVS, CDR2 FNYEAQ, per germline. Written as DNA, the CDR3 is TGTGCCAGCAGCTTAATAGCGGGGGGGCAAGGGCGTGAGCAGTTCTTC. Its translation is CASSLIAGGQGREQFF.

The chain joins TRBV5-6 to TRBJ2-5; tentative D call: TRBD1 (6 bases). V shed 4 bases and J shed 2 bases, with 9 bases lying between them. Germline V gene lookup returns CDR1 SGHDT and CDR2 YYEEEE. The CDR3 totals 13 residues. The CDR3 here is CASSPGVQETQYF. CDR3 bases: TGTGCCAGCAGCCCAGGGGTTCAAGAGACCCAGTACTTC.

The rearrangement links TRBV5-8 to TRBJ1-2; D remains ambiguous. Trimming stripped 0 bases from V and 7 bases from J, with 13 bases between. The germline gives CDR1 SGHTS, CDR2 YDEGEE. This CDR3 comprises 14 residues. The CDR3 DNA reads as TGTGCCAGCAGCTTGGGCGGCCACTGGGGTGGCTACACCTTC. Translating gives CASSLGGHWGGYTF.

The chain is built from TRBV2 and TRBJ2-2; 12 bases map to TRBD2. Germline V gene data show CDR1 as SNHLY and CDR2 as FYNNEI. The CDR3 is 16 residues long. The V and J ends lost 6 bases and 0 bases, in that order; junction bases with no gene match: 2. This CDR3 is CASSRLAGANTGELFF. In DNA form, the CDR3 reads TGTGCCAGCAGCCGACTAGCGGGGGCGAACACCGGGGAGCTGTTTTTT.

This clone occurred a few times. V is TRBV4-3 and J is TRBJ2-7; 7 bases match TRBD2. Germline CDR1 LGHNA, CDR2 YSLEER. The CDR3 loop spans 17 amino acids. The junction had 11 bases not matched to a gene; V was cut back by 0 bases and J by 3 bases. CDR3 coding DNA: TGCGCCAGCAGCCAAGATTATGATAGCGGGTCTTTCTACGAGCAGTACTTC. This sequence encodes CASSQDYDSGSFYEQYF.

V usage is TRBV18 and J usage is TRBJ1-2; 7 bases line up with TRBD1. V trimming: 3 bases; J trimming: 2 bases; junction bases outside the gene matches: 12. This CDR3 is built from 17 residues. The germline V gene encodes CDR1 KGHSH and CDR2 LQKENI. The CDR3 DNA is TGTGCCAGCTCACCCTCAGGGGGGCGCCCCGTAAACTATGGCTACACCTTC. Protein: CASSPSGGRPVNYGYTF.

This clone was seen more than once but under ten times. This chain uses TRBV7-9 with TRBJ2-1; no definite D call. Trimming left V 7 bases short and J 6 bases short, with 16 bases between. Germline V gives CDR1 SEHNR, CDR2 FQNEAQ (reference sequence). The CDR3 contains 14 residues. The CDR3 DNA follows: TGTGCCAGCAACTCGGCGCAGGTGTCCAATGAGCAGTTCTTC. Its translation: CASNSAQVSNEQFF.

Note on this clone: This sample also contains other DNA sequences that code for the same CDR3. V usage is TRBV18 and J usage is TRBJ1-6, with TRBD1 matching over 7 bases. J lost 7 bases, V lost 1 base, and 1 base had no gene match. Germline values: CDR1 KGHSH, CDR2 LQKENI. The CDR3 covers 14 residues. The CDR3 nucleotides are TGTGCCAGCTCACCACAGGGGGCGAATTCACCCCTCCACTTT. Protein: CASSPQGANSPLHF.

V and J are TRBV4-1 and TRBJ1-1; D uncertain. The germline V and J ends were trimmed by 1 base and 0 bases, with 9 bases remaining between them. Germline V gene lookup returns CDR1 MGHRA and CDR2 YSYEKL. The CDR3 sequence is 15 residues long. Here the CDR3 reads CASSQVQRLNTEAFF. The CDR3 bases are TGCGCCAGCAGCCAAGTGCAGCGATTGAACACTGAAGCTTTCTTT.

The chain links TRBV4-2 to TRBJ2-1; TRBD2 matches at 7 bases. CDR1 LGHNA and CDR2 YNFKEQ come from the germline V gene. The V segment lost 0 bases and the J segment 2 bases; nucleotides outside the gene matches: 7. The CDR3 is 17 amino acids. This CDR3 reads CASSQDLGGPPYNEQFF. CDR3 coding DNA: TGTGCCAGCAGCCAAGATTTGGGAGGGCCCCCCTACAATGAGCAGTTCTTC.

The chain employs TRBV2 and TRBJ2-1; 7 nucleotides match TRBD1. Germline assignment: CDR1 SNHLY and CDR2 FYNNEI. CDR3 size: 14 residues. V shed 8 bases, J shed 0 bases, and the junction held 4 bases outside the gene matches. CDR3 DNA: TGTGCCAGCGGAGAGGGGGCCTCCTACAATGAGCAGTTCTTC. Its protein product is CASGEGASYNEQFF.

The chain combines TRBV6-5 with TRBJ1-2, with D unresolved. The CDR3 sequence is 15 residues long. V lost 6 bases and J 4 bases, leaving 18 bases between the germline ends. Germline V gene sequence: CDR1 MNHEY, CDR2 SVGAGI. CDR3 bases: TGTGCCAGCAGCTCCACATCCACGAGCGGCTATGGCTACACCTTC. As protein: CASSSTSTSGYGYTF.

The V gene is TRBV5-4, the J gene TRBJ2-5, with unresolved D. Germline V gene sequence: CDR1 SGHNT, CDR2 YYREEE (reference sequence). Between the trimmed V and J ends, which lost 0 bases and 7 bases, there was a span of 4 bases. There are 11 residues in the CDR3. The DNA of the CDR3 is TGTGCCAGCAGCTTGGGGGGGACCCAGTACTTC. It yields the protein CASSLGGTQYF.

This clone was counted between two and nine times. The chain employs TRBV6-6 and TRBJ2-7; either TRBD1 or TRBD2 may fit D (5 bases each). Germline CDR1 and CDR2: MNHNY and SVGAGI (reference sequence). This CDR3 comprises 13 residues. V lost 5 bases and J lost 5, with 13 bases in between. The chain's CDR3 is CASSVVVGHEQYV. The CDR3, as DNA: TGTGCCAGCAGTGTCGTTGTGGGACACGAGCAGTACGTC.

The V and J genes are TRBV7-8 and TRBJ2-1; the D gene is possibly TRBD1 (6 bases). The CDR3 runs to 15 residues. The V and J ends lost 5 bases and 5 bases respectively, with 16 bases between them. Germline values: CDR1 SGHVS, CDR2 FQNEAQ. CDR3 DNA sequence: TGTGCCAGCAGCGAAGGACGTCAGGGGCACAATGAGCAGTTCTTC. Protein product: CASSEGRQGHNEQFF.

The rearrangement joins TRBV30 to TRBJ2-7; no reliable D call. The V and J ends lost 0 bases and 5 bases respectively, with 5 bases between them. The length of the CDR3 is 11 residues. Per the germline V gene, CDR1 is GTSNPN and CDR2 is SVGIG (reference sequence). The CDR3 coding sequence is TGTGCCTGGAGTGTTAAAGACGAGCAGTACTTC. As protein: CAWSVKDEQYF.